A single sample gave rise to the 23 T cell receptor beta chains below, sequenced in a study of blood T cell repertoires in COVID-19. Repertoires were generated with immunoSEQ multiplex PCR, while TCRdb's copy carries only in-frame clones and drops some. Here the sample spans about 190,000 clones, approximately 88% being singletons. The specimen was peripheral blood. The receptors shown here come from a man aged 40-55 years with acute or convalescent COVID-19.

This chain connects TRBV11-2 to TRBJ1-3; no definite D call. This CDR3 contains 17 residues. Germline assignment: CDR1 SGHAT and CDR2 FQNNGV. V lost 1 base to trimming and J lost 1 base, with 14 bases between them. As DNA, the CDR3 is TGTGCCAGCAGCTTAGTACGCGGGATCGCGTCTGGAAACACCATATATTTT. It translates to CASSLVRGIASGNTIYF.

The CDR3 loop is CASTIPPPGHPNGYTF. The CDR3 DNA follows: TGTGCCAGTACTATTCCGCCTCCGGGACACCCCAATGGCTACACCTTC. The gene calls are TRBV19 and TRBJ1-2; a possible D gene is TRBD1 (6 bases). The CDR3 has 16 residues. Germline CDR1 reads LNHDA; CDR2 reads SQIVND (reference sequence). The V end was cut by 7 bases, the J end by 6 bases, with 24 bases between.

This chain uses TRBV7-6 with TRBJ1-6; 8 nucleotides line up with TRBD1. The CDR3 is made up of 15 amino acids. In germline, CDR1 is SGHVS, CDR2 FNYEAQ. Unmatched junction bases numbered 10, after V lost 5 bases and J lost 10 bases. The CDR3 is CASSKGQGGVSPLHF. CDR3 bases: TGTGCCAGCAGCAAAGGACAGGGTGGAGTGTCACCCCTCCACTTT.

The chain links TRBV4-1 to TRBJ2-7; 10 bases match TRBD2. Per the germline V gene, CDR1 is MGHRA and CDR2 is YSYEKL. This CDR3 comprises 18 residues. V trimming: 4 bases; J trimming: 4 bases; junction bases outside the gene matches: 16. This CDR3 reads CASSPTSGIAGGLYEQYF. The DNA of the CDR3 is TGCGCCAGCAGCCCTACCTCCGGAATAGCGGGGGGACTATACGAGCAGTACTTC.

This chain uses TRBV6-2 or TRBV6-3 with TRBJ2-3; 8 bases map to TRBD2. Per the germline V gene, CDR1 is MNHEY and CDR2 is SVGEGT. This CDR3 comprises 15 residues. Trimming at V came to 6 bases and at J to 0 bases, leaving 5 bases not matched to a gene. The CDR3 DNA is TGTGCCAGCAGCCGAGCGGGAGTGAGCACAGATACGCAGTATTTT. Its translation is CASSRAGVSTDTQYF.

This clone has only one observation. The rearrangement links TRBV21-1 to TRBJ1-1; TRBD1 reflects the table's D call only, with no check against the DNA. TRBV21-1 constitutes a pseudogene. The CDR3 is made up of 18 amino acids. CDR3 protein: CASSKDGTENHMNTEAFF. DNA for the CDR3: TGTGCCAGCAGCAAAGATGGGACAGAAAACCACATGAACACTGAAGCTTTCTTT.

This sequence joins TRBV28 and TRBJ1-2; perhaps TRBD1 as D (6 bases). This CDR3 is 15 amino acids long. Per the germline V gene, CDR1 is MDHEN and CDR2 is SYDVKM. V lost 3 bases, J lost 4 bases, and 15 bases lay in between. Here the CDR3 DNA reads TGTGCCAGCAGTTTGGGTGCCGGACAGTCCTATGGCTACACCTTC. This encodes CASSLGAGQSYGYTF.

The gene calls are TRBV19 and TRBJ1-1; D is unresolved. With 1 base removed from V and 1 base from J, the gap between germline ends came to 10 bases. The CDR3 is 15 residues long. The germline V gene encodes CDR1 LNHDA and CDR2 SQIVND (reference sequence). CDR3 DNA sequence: TGTGCCAGTAGTATAGTAGCGAAGGGGAACACTGAAGCTTTCTTT. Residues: CASSIVAKGNTEAFF.

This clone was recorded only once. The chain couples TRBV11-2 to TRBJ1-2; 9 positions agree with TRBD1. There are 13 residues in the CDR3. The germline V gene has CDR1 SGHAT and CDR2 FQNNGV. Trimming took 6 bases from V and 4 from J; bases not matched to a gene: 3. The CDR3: CASSLGQGYGYTF. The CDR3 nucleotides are TGTGCCAGCAGTTTGGGACAGGGCTATGGCTACACCTTC. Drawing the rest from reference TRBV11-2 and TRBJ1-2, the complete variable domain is EAGVAQSPRYKIIEKRQSVAFWCNPISGHATLYWYQQILGQGPKLLIQFQNNGVVDDSQLPKDRFSAERLKGVDSTLKIQPAKLEDSAVYLCASSLGQGYGYTFGSGTRLTVV.

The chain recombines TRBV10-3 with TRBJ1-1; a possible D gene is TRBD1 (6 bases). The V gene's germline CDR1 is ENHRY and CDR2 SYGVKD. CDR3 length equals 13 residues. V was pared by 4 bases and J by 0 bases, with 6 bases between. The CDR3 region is CAISGTVNTEAFF. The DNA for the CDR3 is TGTGCCATCAGTGGGACAGTGAACACTGAAGCTTTCTTT.

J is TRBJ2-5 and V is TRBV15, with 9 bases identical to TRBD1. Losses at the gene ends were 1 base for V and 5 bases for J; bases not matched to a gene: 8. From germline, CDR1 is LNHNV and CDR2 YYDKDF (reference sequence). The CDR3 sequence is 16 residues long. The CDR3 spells CATSRGLGQGGETQYF. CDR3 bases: TGTGCCACCAGCAGAGGACTGGGACAGGGAGGGGAGACCCAGTACTTC.

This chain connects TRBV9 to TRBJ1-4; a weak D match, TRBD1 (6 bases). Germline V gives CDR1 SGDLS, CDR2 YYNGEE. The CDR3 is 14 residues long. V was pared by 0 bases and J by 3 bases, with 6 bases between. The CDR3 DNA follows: TGTGCCAGCAGCGTAGGGACAGCTAATGAAAAACTGTTTTTT. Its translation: CASSVGTANEKLFF.

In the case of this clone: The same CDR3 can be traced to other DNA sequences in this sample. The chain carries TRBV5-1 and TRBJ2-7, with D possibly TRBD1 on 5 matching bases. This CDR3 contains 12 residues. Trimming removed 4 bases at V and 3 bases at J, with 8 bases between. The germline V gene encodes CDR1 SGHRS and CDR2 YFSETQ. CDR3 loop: CASSQDNYEQYF. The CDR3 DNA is TGCGCCAGCAGCCAGGACAACTACGAGCAGTACTTC.

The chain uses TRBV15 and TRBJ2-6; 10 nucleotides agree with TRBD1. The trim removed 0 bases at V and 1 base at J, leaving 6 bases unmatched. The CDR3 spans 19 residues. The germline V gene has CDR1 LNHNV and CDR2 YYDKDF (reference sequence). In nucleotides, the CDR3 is TGTGCCACCAGCAGAGATCGGGACAGGGGCGCTTCTGGGGCCAACGTCCTGACTTTC. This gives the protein CATSRDRDRGASGANVLTF.

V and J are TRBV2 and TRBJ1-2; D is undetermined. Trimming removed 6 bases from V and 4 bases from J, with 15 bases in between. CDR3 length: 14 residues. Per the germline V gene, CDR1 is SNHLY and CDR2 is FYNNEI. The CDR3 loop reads CASSRSNLGYGYTF. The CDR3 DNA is TGTGCCAGCAGCCGATCTAACCTAGGCTATGGCTACACCTTC.

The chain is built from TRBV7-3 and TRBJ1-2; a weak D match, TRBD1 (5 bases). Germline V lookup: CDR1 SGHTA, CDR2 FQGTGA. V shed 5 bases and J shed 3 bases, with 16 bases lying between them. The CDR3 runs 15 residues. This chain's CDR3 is CASSPHGTGHYGYTF. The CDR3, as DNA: TGTGCCAGCAGCCCCCACGGCACAGGACACTATGGCTACACCTTC. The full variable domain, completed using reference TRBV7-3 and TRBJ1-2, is GAGVSQTPSNKVTEKGKYVELRCDPISGHTALYWYRQSLGQGPEFLIYFQGTGAADDSGLPNDRFFAVRPEGSVSTLKIQRTERGDSAVYLCASSPHGTGHYGYTFGSGTRLTVV.

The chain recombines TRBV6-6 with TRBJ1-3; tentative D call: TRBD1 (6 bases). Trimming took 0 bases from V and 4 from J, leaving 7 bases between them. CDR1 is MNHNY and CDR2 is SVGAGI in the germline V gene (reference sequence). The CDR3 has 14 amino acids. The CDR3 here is CASSYSTGGNTIYF. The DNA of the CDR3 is TGTGCCAGCAGTTACTCTACAGGGGGAAACACCATATATTTT.

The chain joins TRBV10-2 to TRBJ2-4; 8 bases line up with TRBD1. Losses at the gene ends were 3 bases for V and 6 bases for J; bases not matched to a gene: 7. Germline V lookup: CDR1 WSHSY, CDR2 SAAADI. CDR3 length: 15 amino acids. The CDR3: CASSDPGGSGNIQYF. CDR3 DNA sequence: TGCGCCAGCAGTGACCCAGGGGGCTCGGGAAACATTCAGTACTTC.

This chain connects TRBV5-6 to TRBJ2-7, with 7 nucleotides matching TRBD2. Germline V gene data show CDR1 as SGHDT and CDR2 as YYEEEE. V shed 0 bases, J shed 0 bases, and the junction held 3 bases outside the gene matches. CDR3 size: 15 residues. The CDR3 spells CASSLASGASYEQYF. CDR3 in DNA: TGTGCCAGCAGCTTGGCCAGCGGGGCCTCCTACGAGCAGTACTTC.

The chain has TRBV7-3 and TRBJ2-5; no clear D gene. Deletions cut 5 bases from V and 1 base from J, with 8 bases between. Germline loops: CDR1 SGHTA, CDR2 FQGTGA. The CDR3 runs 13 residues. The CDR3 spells CASSRTTQETQYF. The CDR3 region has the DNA TGTGCCAGCAGCCGAACAACCCAAGAGACCCAGTACTTC.

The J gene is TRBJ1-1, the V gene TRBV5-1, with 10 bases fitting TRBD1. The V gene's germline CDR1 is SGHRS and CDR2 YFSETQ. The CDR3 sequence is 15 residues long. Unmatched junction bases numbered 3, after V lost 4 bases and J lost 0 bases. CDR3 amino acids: CASSKDRGLNTEAFF. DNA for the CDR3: TGCGCCAGCAGCAAAGACAGGGGGCTGAACACTGAAGCTTTCTTT.

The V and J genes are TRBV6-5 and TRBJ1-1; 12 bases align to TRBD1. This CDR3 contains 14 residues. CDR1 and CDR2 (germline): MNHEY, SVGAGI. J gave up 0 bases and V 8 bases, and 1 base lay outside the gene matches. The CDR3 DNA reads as TGTGCCAGCGGGACAGGGGGCTTGAACACTGAAGCTTTCTTT. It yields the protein CASGTGGLNTEAFF.

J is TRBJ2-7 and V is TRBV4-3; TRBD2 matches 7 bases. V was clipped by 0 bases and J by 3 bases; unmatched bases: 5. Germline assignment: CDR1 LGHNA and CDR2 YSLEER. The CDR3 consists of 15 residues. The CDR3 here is CASSQDRDYRYEQYF. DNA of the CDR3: TGCGCCAGCAGCCAAGATCGGGACTACCGCTACGAGCAGTACTTC.